This T cell receptor (beta chain) was identified during a study of shared clonotypes between healthy human individuals. This table comes from immunoSEQ multiplex PCR, and its TCRdb copy is limited to in-frame clones, with some not included. This table has 2 million to 2.5 million clones, approximately 95% appearing once. The CDR3 has 15 amino acids. Germline V gene data show CDR1 as SGHVS and CDR2 as FQNEAQ. Losses at the gene ends were 0 bases for V and 2 bases for J; bases not matched to a gene: 4. The receptor was derived from a man between 18 and 35 years old in good health. The sequenced sample was naive CD4+ T cells sorted from blood. This sample's subset: CD45RA+ positively selected. V gene TRBV7-8 combines with J gene TRBJ2-7, with TRBD1 matching 7 bases. Written as DNA, the CDR3 is TGTGCCAGCAGCTTAGCGGGGACAGACCCCTACGAGCAGTACTTC. This encodes CASSLAGTDPYEQYF.